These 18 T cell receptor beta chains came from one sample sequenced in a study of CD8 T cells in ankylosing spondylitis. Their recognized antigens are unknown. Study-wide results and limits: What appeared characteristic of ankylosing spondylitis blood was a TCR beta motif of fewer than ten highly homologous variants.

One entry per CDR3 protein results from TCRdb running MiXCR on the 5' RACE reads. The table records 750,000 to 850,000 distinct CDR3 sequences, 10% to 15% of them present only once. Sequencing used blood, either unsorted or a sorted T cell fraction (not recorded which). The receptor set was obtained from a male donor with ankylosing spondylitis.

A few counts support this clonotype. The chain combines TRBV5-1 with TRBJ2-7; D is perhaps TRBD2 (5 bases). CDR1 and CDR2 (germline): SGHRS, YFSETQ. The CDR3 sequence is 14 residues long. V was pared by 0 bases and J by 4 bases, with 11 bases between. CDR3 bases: TGCGCCAGCAGCTTGGGTGCAAGCGGATACGAGCAGTACTTC. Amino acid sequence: CASSLGASGYEQYF.

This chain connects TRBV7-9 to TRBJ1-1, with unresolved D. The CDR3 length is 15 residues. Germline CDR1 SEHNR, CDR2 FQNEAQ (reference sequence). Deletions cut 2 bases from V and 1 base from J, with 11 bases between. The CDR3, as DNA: TGTGCCAGCAGCTTATCTAGACGGCAGAACACTGAAGCTTTCTTT. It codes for CASSLSRRQNTEAFF.

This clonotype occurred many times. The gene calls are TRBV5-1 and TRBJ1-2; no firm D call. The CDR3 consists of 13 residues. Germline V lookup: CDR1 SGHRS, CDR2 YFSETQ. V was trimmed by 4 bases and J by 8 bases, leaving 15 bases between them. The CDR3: CASSLDLVRGYTF. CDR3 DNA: TGCGCCAGCAGCCTGGACCTCGTGCGGGGCTACACCTTC.

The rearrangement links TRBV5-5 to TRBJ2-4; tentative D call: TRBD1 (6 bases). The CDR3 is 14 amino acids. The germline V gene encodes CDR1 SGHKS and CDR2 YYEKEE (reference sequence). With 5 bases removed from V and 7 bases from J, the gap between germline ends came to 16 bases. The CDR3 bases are TGTGCCAGCAGTCTCAGGGGTGGATGGAACATTCAGTACTTC. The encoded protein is CASSLRGGWNIQYF.

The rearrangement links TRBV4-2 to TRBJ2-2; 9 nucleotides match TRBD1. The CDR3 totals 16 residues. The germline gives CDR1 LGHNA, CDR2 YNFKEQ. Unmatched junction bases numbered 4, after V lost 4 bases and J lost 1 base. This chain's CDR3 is CASSPGTGLNTGELFF. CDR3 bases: TGTGCCAGCAGCCCCGGGACAGGGTTGAACACCGGGGAGCTGTTTTTT.

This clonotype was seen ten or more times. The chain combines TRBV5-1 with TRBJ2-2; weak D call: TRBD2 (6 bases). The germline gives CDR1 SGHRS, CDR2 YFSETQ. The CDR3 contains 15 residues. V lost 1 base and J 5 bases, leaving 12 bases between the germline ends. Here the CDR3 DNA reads TGCGCCAGCAGCTTGACGGGAGTAGGAACCGGGGAGCTGTTTTTT. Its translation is CASSLTGVGTGELFF.

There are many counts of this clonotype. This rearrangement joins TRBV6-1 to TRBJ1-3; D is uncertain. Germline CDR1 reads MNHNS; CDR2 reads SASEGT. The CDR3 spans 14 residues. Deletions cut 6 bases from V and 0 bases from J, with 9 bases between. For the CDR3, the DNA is TGTGCCAGCAGCCTCGCCATCTCTGGAAACACCATATATTTT. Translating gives CASSLAISGNTIYF.

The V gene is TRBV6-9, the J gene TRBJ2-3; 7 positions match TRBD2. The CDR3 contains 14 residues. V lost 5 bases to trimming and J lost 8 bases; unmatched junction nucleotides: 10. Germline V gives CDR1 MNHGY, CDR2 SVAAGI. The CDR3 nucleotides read TGTGCCAGCAGTCTCGGATCGGGACTAACTACGCAGTATTTT. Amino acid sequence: CASSLGSGLTTQYF.

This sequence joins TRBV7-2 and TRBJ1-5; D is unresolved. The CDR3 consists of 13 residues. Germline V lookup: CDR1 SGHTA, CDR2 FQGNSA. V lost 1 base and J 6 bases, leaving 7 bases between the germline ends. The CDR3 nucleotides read TGTGCCAGCAGCTTAGGGCAGGCTCAGCCCCAGCATTTT. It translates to CASSLGQAQPQHF.

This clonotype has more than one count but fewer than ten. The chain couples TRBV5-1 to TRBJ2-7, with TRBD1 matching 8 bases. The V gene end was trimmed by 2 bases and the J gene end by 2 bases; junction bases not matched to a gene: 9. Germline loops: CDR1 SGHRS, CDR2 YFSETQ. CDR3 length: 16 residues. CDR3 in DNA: TGCGCCAGCAGCTTCATGACAGGGGCCTATGCCTACGAGCAGTACTTC. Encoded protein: CASSFMTGAYAYEQYF.

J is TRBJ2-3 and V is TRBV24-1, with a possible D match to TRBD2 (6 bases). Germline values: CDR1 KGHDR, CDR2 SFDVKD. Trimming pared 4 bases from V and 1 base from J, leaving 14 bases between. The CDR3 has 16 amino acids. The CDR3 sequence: CATSEGLRARTDTQYF. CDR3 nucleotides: TGTGCCACCAGTGAGGGACTGCGGGCGCGCACAGATACGCAGTATTTT.

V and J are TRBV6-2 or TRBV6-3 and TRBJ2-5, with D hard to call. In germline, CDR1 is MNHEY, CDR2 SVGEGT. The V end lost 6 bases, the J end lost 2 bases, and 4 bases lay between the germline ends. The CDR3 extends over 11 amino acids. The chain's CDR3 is CASRRQETQYF. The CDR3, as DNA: TGTGCCAGCAGACGGCAAGAGACCCAGTACTTC.

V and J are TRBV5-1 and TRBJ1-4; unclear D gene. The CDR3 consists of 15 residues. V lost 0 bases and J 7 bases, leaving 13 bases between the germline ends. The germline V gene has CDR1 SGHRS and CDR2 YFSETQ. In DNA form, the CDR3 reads TGCGCCAGCAGCTTGGAGGCGGAGACAAGTGAAAAACTGTTTTTT. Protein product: CASSLEAETSEKLFF.

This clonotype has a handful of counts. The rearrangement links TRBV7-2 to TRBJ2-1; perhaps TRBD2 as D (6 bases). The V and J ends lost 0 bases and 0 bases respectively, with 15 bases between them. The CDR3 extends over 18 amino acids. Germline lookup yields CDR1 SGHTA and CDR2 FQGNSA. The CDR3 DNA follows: TGTGCCAGCAGCTTAGCAGGTAGCGGTGCGAGCTCCTACAATGAGCAGTTCTTC. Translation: CASSLAGSGASSYNEQFF.

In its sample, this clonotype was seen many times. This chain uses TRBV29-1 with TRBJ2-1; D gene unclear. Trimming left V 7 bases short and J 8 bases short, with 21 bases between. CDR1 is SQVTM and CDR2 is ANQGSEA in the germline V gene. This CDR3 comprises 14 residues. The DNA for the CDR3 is TGCAGCGGGATGGGCCTACCGAACGGGCATGAGCAGTTCTTC. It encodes CSGMGLPNGHEQFF.

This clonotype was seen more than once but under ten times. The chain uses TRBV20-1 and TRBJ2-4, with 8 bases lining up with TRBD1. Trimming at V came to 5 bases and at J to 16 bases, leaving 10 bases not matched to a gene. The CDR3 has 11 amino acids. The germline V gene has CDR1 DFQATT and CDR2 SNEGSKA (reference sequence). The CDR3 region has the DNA TGCAGTGCTGTCGGGACAGGCAAGGGCTACTTC. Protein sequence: CSAVGTGKGYF.

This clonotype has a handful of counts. DNA of the CDR3: TGTGCCAGCAGCGTAGGAGGGGGCATGAAGACCCAGTACTTC. Encoded protein: CASSVGGGMKTQYF. The chain is built from TRBV9 and TRBJ2-5; 7 bases line up with TRBD1. Germline V gene lookup returns CDR1 SGDLS and CDR2 YYNGEE. CDR3 length: 14 residues. The J segment lost 6 bases and the V segment lost 0 bases, leaving 5 bases of the junction unmatched.

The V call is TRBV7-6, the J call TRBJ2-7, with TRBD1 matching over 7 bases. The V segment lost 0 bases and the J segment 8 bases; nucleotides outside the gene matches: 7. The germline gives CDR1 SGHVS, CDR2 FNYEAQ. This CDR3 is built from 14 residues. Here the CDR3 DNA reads TGTGCCAGCAGCTTAGCGACAGGGTTTGAGAAGCAGTACTTC. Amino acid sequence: CASSLATGFEKQYF.